The 24 T cell receptor beta chains listed next were all sequenced from one sample in a study of T cell repertoires and HLA-DP antigens. These receptors have no identified antigens. The repertoire was sequenced with immunoSEQ multiplex PCR; TCRdb's copy has only in-frame clones and lacks some. Of about 73,000 clones detected, over 75% appear once; the ten largest clones hold 1.5% to 2%. Sequencing was done on a sample of CD4+ T cells from PBMCs. All receptors come from a man aged 55 to 70 in good health and CMV-seronegative.

CDR3 sequence: CAWSQSRFNYGYTF. CDR3 nucleotide sequence: TGTGCCTGGAGTCAATCCCGGTTCAACTATGGCTACACCTTC. The chain uses TRBV30 and TRBJ1-2; D unclear. This CDR3 is built from 14 residues. Germline V gene data show CDR1 as GTSNPN and CDR2 as SVGIG (reference sequence). Between the trimmed V and J ends, which lost 2 bases and 2 bases, there was a span of 12 bases.

The chain uses TRBV19 and TRBJ2-1; TRBD2 matches at 10 bases. Unmatched junction bases numbered 6, after V lost 4 bases and J lost 9 bases. The CDR3 runs to 14 residues. The germline CDR1 and CDR2 sequences are LNHDA and SQIVND (reference sequence). The CDR3 spells CASSSSGRQGEQFF. The CDR3 DNA sequence: TGTGCCAGTAGTAGTAGCGGGAGGCAGGGTGAGCAGTTCTTC.

The chain carries TRBV5-4 and TRBJ2-1; 13 positions agree with TRBD2. CDR1 is SGHNT, CDR2 YYREEE, per germline (reference sequence). V gave up 4 bases and J gave up 8 bases; unmatched junction bases: 9. This CDR3 is built from 16 residues. This chain's CDR3 is CASSPGGTSGIYEQFF. The CDR3 bases are TGTGCCAGCAGCCCTGGGGGGACTAGCGGGATCTATGAGCAGTTCTTC.

J is TRBJ2-3 and V is TRBV5-4; 7 nucleotides agree with TRBD2. The germline CDR1 and CDR2 sequences are SGHNT and YYREEE (reference sequence). V lost 4 bases and J lost 0; bases outside the gene matches: 5. This CDR3 spans 15 amino acids. In DNA, the CDR3 is TGTGCCAGCAGCCAAGGGGAGGGGAGCACAGATACGCAGTATTTT. Amino acids: CASSQGEGSTDTQYF. Full variable domain (outside the CDR3, taken from reference TRBV5-4 and TRBJ2-3): ETGVTQSPTHLIKTRGQQVTLRCSSQSGHNTVSWYQQALGQGPQFIFQYYREEENGRGNFPPRFSGLQFPNYSSELNVNALELDDSALYLCASSQGEGSTDTQYFGPGTRLTVL.

CDR3 protein: CASSGGNTIYF. CDR3 DNA: TGTGCCAGCAGCGGTGGAAACACCATATATTTT. The chain combines TRBV21-1 with TRBJ1-3. TRBV21-1 constitutes a pseudogene. The CDR3 spans 11 residues.

The V call is TRBV19, the J call TRBJ2-2, with 8 bases fitting TRBD1. CDR3 size: 15 residues. The germline CDR1 and CDR2 sequences are LNHDA and SQIVND (reference sequence). V gave up 3 bases and J gave up 5 bases; unmatched junction bases: 5. The CDR3 sequence is CASSMATGVTGELFF. The CDR3 DNA follows: TGTGCCAGTAGTATGGCGACAGGGGTAACCGGGGAGCTGTTTTTT.

This sequence joins TRBV2 and TRBJ2-1; 7 bases are shared with TRBD1. There are 11 residues in the CDR3. The J segment lost 13 bases and the V segment lost 2 bases, leaving 2 bases of the junction unmatched. Germline V lookup: CDR1 SNHLY, CDR2 FYNNEI. This chain's CDR3 is CASSERDRQFF. In nucleotides, the CDR3 is TGTGCCAGCAGTGAAAGGGACAGACAGTTCTTC.

This sequence joins TRBV6-1 and TRBJ1-1; 10 nucleotides align to TRBD1. Germline V gives CDR1 MNHNS, CDR2 SASEGT. With V trimmed by 7 bases and J by 6 bases, 11 bases remained unmatched. This CDR3 is built from 15 residues. In DNA, the CDR3 is TGTGCCAGCAATCAAGGGACAGGGGAGGGGGCTGAAGCTTTCTTT. It translates to CASNQGTGEGAEAFF.

The rearrangement joins TRBV11-2 to TRBJ1-3; no reliable D call. Germline-derived CDR1 and CDR2 are SGHAT and FQNNGV. The CDR3 is 16 amino acids. Trimming pared 3 bases from V and 0 bases from J, leaving 12 bases between. DNA of the CDR3: TGTGCCAGCAGCTTTCCCGGCCAGAGCTCTGGAAACACCATATATTTT. Its protein product is CASSFPGQSSGNTIYF.

The chain is built from TRBV5-4 and TRBJ1-1; 8 bases map to TRBD1. V shed 4 bases and J 1 base; nucleotides not matched to a gene: 6. Germline values: CDR1 SGHNT, CDR2 YYREEE (reference sequence). This CDR3 is 15 amino acids long. The CDR3 DNA reads as TGTGCCAGCAGCACGCCCGGGACAGGGAACACTGAAGCTTTCTTT. It translates to CASSTPGTGNTEAFF.

This chain connects TRBV11-1 to TRBJ2-1, with 7 bases aligning to TRBD1. CDR1 is SGHAT, CDR2 FQDESV, per germline (reference sequence). The V segment lost 6 bases and the J segment 9 bases; nucleotides outside the gene matches: 5. The CDR3 has 12 residues. DNA for the CDR3: TGTGCCAGCAGTAGGGACAGTGGTGAGCAGTTCTTC. Translating it yields CASSRDSGEQFF.

This clone was found once. J is TRBJ1-1 and V is TRBV10-3, with 10 bases that match TRBD1. Germline V CDR1 and CDR2: ENHRY, SYGVKD. The CDR3 runs to 16 residues. J gave up 0 bases and V 6 bases, and 7 bases lay outside the gene matches. Written as DNA, the CDR3 is TGTGCCATCAGGACGGACAGGGGGACCCTGAACACTGAAGCTTTCTTT. It codes for CAIRTDRGTLNTEAFF.

The J gene is TRBJ2-3, the V gene TRBV12-2; the DNA was not compared with TRBD2, the D call given in the table. TRBV12-2 is designated a pseudogene. CDR3 length equals 13 residues. CDR3: CASRGAGADTQYF. The CDR3 DNA reads TGTGCAAGTCGCGGGGCGGGGGCGGATACGCAGTATTTT.

The chain has TRBV27 and TRBJ2-6; D gene unclear. The CDR3 runs 14 residues. Per the germline V gene, CDR1 is MNHEY and CDR2 is SMNVEV (reference sequence). V lost 5 bases and J 0 bases, leaving 5 bases between the germline ends. The CDR3 DNA reads as TGTGCCAGCAGTATCGTCTCTGGGGCCAACGTCCTGACTTTC. The encoded protein is CASSIVSGANVLTF.

The sample holds a few counts of this clone. This rearrangement joins TRBV21-1 to TRBJ1-5. TRBV21-1 is noted as a pseudogene. The CDR3 is 12 amino acids. The CDR3 sequence: CASSKVNQPQHF. The CDR3 bases are TGTGCCAGCAGCAAAGTCAATCAGCCCCAGCATTTT.

The chain joins TRBV25-1 to TRBJ2-7; D tentatively fits TRBD1 or TRBD2 (6 bases each). The CDR3 spans 16 residues. The germline V gene encodes CDR1 MGHDK and CDR2 SYGVNS. V shed 4 bases and J shed 3 bases, with 19 bases lying between them. The CDR3 protein is CASSGYGVKGGYEQYF. CDR3 DNA: TGTGCCAGCAGTGGGTACGGGGTGAAGGGGGGCTACGAGCAGTACTTC.

This clone was observed a few times. V gene TRBV19 combines with J gene TRBJ1-2; D is undetermined. Germline CDR1 is LNHDA and CDR2 is SQIVND (reference sequence). V was shortened by 5 bases and J by 0 bases, with 10 bases between the two germline ends. The CDR3 length is 14 residues. CDR3 protein: CASSGSIANYGYTF. The CDR3, as DNA: TGTGCCAGTAGTGGATCTATCGCTAACTATGGCTACACCTTC.

The V gene is TRBV19, the J gene TRBJ1-1, with 7 bases identical to TRBD1. The junction had 22 bases not matched to a gene; V was cut back by 2 bases and J by 1 base. Germline V CDR1 and CDR2: LNHDA, SQIVND (reference sequence). The length of the CDR3 is 21 residues. The DNA for the CDR3 is TGTGCCAGTAGTATATTTTTGGGACAGAATACTAAGAATCCTCAGAACACTGAAGCTTTCTTT. Its protein product is CASSIFLGQNTKNPQNTEAFF. Based on the CDR3 plus reference TRBV19 and TRBJ1-1, the full variable domain is DGGITQSPKYLFRKEGQNVTLSCEQNLNHDAMYWYRQDPGQGLRLIYYSQIVNDFQKGDIAEGYSVSREKKESFPLTVTSAQKNPTAFYLCASSIFLGQNTKNPQNTEAFFGQGTRLTVV.

This clone was detected only a few times. The rearrangement links TRBV19 to TRBJ1-5; 9 bases line up with TRBD1. V gave up 6 bases and J gave up 6 bases; unmatched junction bases: 3. The germline CDR1 and CDR2 sequences are LNHDA and SQIVND (reference sequence). CDR3 length equals 13 residues. CDR3 DNA: TGTGCCAGTAGAGGGACAGGGACTCAGCCCCAGCATTTT. The encoded protein is CASRGTGTQPQHF.

V gene TRBV20-1 combines with J gene TRBJ1-2, with D tentatively TRBD1 (5 bases). Germline values: CDR1 DFQATT, CDR2 SNEGSKA (reference sequence). Trimming stripped 3 bases from V and 4 bases from J, with 6 bases between. CDR3 length equals 11 residues. CDR3 protein: CSARQGYGYTF. CDR3 sequence (DNA): TGCAGTGCTAGGCAGGGCTATGGCTACACCTTC.

The V and J genes are TRBV7-3 and TRBJ2-2; a weak D match, TRBD2 (6 bases). There are 17 residues in the CDR3. Germline lookup yields CDR1 SGHTA and CDR2 FQGTGA. V was trimmed by 1 base and J by 6 bases, leaving 18 bases between them. The CDR3 DNA reads TGTGCCAGCAGCTTAAGCCGCTCGGCGGGAAGAGCCGGGGAGCTGTTTTTT. This gives the protein CASSLSRSAGRAGELFF.

The chain has TRBV19 and TRBJ1-1; the D is unclear. The ends were cut back, 0 bases at V and 0 bases at J, with 8 bases in the middle. The CDR3 is made up of 15 amino acids. Per the germline V gene, CDR1 is LNHDA and CDR2 is SQIVND (reference sequence). The CDR3 DNA reads TGTGCCAGTAGTATAGATCCCAGAATGAACACTGAAGCTTTCTTT. It yields the protein CASSIDPRMNTEAFF.

The genes are TRBV5-6 and TRBJ1-2; TRBD1 matches at 7 bases. In germline, CDR1 is SGHDT, CDR2 YYEEEE. The CDR3 runs 16 residues. With V trimmed by 4 bases and J by 7 bases, 16 bases remained unmatched. CDR3 in DNA: TGTGCCAGCAGCATAGACGGGACAGCTAATTTTCGTGGCTACACCTTC. Its protein is CASSIDGTANFRGYTF. The full variable domain, rest sourced from reference TRBV5-6 and TRBJ1-2, is DAGVTQSPTHLIKTRGQQVTLRCSPKSGHDTVSWYQQALGQGPQFIFQYYEEEERQRGNFPDRFSGHQFPNYSSELNVNALLLGDSALYLCASSIDGTANFRGYTFGSGTRLTVV.

V is TRBV2 and J is TRBJ2-5; 11 bases are a match to TRBD1. The CDR3 covers 15 residues. Germline V gene lookup returns CDR1 SNHLY and CDR2 FYNNEI. V gave up 10 bases and J gave up 4 bases; unmatched junction bases: 11. CDR3 amino acids: CATNRDRGIGETQYF. The CDR3 bases are TGTGCCACCAACCGGGACAGGGGGATCGGAGAGACCCAGTACTTC. Supplemented by reference TRBV2 and TRBJ2-5, the full variable domain reads EPEVTQTPSHQVTQMGQEVILRCVPISNHLYFYWYRQILGQKVEFLVSFYNNEISEKSEIFDDQFSVERPDGSNFTLKIRSTKLEDSAMYFCATNRDRGIGETQYFGPGTRLLVL.